The 24 T cell receptor beta chains in this list originate from one sample, sequenced in a study of T cell responses to AZD1222 COVID-19 vaccine. Assay used: immunoSEQ multiplex PCR; TCRdb lists only in-frame clones, some missing. The sample shows 90,000 to 120,000 clones, about 92% of them seen only once. The sequences come from peripheral blood, collected on day 0 of AZD1222 vaccination. These receptors originate from an adult in good health.

V gene TRBV7-9 combines with J gene TRBJ2-7; 10 nucleotides line up with TRBD1. V lost 3 bases, J lost 5 bases, and 4 bases stayed unmatched. Germline V CDR1 and CDR2: SEHNR, FQNEAQ (reference sequence). This CDR3 is 14 amino acids long. The CDR3 region is CASSLDRGTHEQYF. The CDR3 DNA reads as TGTGCCAGCAGCTTGGACAGGGGGACCCACGAGCAGTACTTC.

This clone was recorded once. The V and J genes are TRBV28 and TRBJ2-5; D not resolved. CDR1 MDHEN and CDR2 SYDVKM come from the germline V gene. The CDR3 loop spans 14 amino acids. Trimming took 4 bases from V and 5 from J, leaving 14 bases between them. The CDR3 region is CASSSRVLGETQYF. CDR3 nucleotide sequence: TGTGCCAGCAGTTCACGGGTCCTTGGGGAGACCCAGTACTTC.

This clone was counted only a few times. V and J are TRBV3-1 (or the pseudogene TRBV3-2) and TRBJ1-5, with no clear D. Germline CDR1 and CDR2: LGHDT and YNNKEL (reference sequence). The CDR3 runs 15 residues. Deletions cut 1 base from V and 0 bases from J, with 7 bases between. DNA of the CDR3: TGTGCCAGCAGCCAAGGAATAGGTAGCAATCAGCCCCAGCATTTT. It codes for CASSQGIGSNQPQHF.

The chain uses TRBV27 and TRBJ1-2, with D tentatively TRBD1 (5 bases). Trimming took 6 bases from V and 5 from J, leaving 13 bases between them. The CDR3 loop spans 13 amino acids. Germline V lookup: CDR1 MNHEY, CDR2 SMNVEV (reference sequence). For the CDR3, the DNA is TGTGCCAGCAGCCCCAGGGAGGGGTATGGCTACACCTTC. This codes for CASSPREGYGYTF.

The J gene is TRBJ2-6, the V gene TRBV6-2 or TRBV6-3; D not resolved. This CDR3 comprises 15 residues. V shed 6 bases and J shed 4 bases, with 13 bases lying between them. CDR1 MNHEY and CDR2 SVGEGT come from the germline V gene. The CDR3, as DNA: TGTGCCAGCAGCCCCACCCCAAGAGGGGCCAACGTCCTGACTTTC. Amino acid sequence: CASSPTPRGANVLTF.

V usage is TRBV12-5 and J usage is TRBJ1-2, with no clear D. This CDR3 comprises 12 residues. Per germline, CDR1 LGHNT and CDR2 FRNRAP. V was pared by 6 bases and J by 8 bases, with 13 bases between. The CDR3 region has the DNA TGTGCTAGTGGCAATAACACAGAAGGCTACACCTTC. It is translated as CASGNNTEGYTF.

The CDR3 DNA reads as TGTGCCACCAGCAGAGATATAAGGGGGGCAACCTACGAGCAGTACTTC. It specifies CATSRDIRGATYEQYF. This sequence joins TRBV15 and TRBJ2-7; either TRBD1 or TRBD2 may supply D (6 bases each). V was shortened by 0 bases and J by 2 bases, with 14 bases between the two germline ends. This CDR3 contains 16 residues. Germline V gene lookup returns CDR1 LNHNV and CDR2 YYDKDF (reference sequence).

The chain recombines TRBV28 with TRBJ1-5; the D is unclear. V was pared by 1 base and J by 6 bases, with 4 bases between. This CDR3 is built from 12 residues. Germline V gene sequence: CDR1 MDHEN, CDR2 SYDVKM. CDR3 loop: CASSLSGQPQHF. In DNA, the CDR3 is TGTGCCAGCAGTTTATCGGGTCAGCCCCAGCATTTT.

V and J are TRBV6-2 or TRBV6-3 and TRBJ1-5; 7 bases are shared with TRBD1. V was pared by 6 bases and J by 6 bases, with 11 bases of the junction left unmatched. Germline CDR1 and CDR2: MNHEY and SVGEGT. The CDR3 sequence is 15 residues long. The DNA for the CDR3 is TGTGCCAGCAGCCAAGACAGGGTCGGTCCTCAGCCCCAGCATTTT. Translating gives CASSQDRVGPQPQHF.

This chain uses TRBV6-1 with TRBJ2-7; maybe TRBD2 (6 bases). CDR1 is MNHNS and CDR2 is SASEGT in the germline V gene. The CDR3 is 12 amino acids. V lost 5 bases and J lost 5, with 10 bases in between. CDR3 in amino acids: CASSWGVNEQYF. The DNA of the CDR3 is TGTGCCAGCAGTTGGGGGGTCAACGAGCAGTACTTC.

This clone has a handful of counts. V gene TRBV6-4 combines with J gene TRBJ2-1; TRBD2 agrees at 7 bases. CDR3 length equals 15 residues. Trimming cost V 3 bases and J 8 bases; bases outside gene matches: 10. The germline gives CDR1 MRHNA, CDR2 SNTAGT. The CDR3 loop is CASSELGGGSHEQFF. The DNA of the CDR3 is TGTGCCAGCAGTGAACTCGGCGGGGGAAGCCATGAGCAGTTCTTC.

The V and J genes are TRBV19 and TRBJ1-5, with D unresolved. V was clipped by 5 bases and J by 5 bases, with 7 bases between them. CDR3 length: 12 residues. Per germline, CDR1 LNHDA and CDR2 SQIVND (reference sequence). In DNA form, the CDR3 reads TGTGCCAGTAGTGCCCTTCATCAGCCCCAGCATTTT. Protein sequence: CASSALHQPQHF.

The chain carries TRBV10-3 and TRBJ1-5; 9 bases align to TRBD1. This CDR3 is built from 13 residues. CDR1 ENHRY and CDR2 SYGVKD come from the germline V gene. J was trimmed by 7 bases and V by 10 bases; bases with no gene match: 8. The CDR3: CATSTGGGQPQHF. DNA of the CDR3: TGTGCCACCTCCACAGGGGGCGGCCAGCCCCAGCATTTT.

The CDR3 protein is CASSLNGRALFGEQFF. The CDR3 DNA reads as TGTGCCAGCAGCTTAAACGGGAGGGCCCTGTTTGGTGAGCAGTTCTTC. The rearrangement links TRBV7-2 to TRBJ2-1; 8 positions agree with TRBD2. The CDR3 runs to 16 residues. Germline V gene sequence: CDR1 SGHTA, CDR2 FQGNSA. After removal of 2 bases from V and 9 bases from J, the junction contained 12 bases not matched to a gene.

The chain is built from TRBV11-2 and TRBJ1-4, with a tentative D call TRBD1 (6 bases). CDR1 is SGHAT and CDR2 is FQNNGV in the germline V gene. The CDR3 runs to 17 residues. The germline V and J ends were trimmed by 4 bases and 5 bases, with 20 bases remaining between them. The CDR3 DNA is TGTGCCAGCAGCTCGTCCGGGACACCAAGCCGCAATGAAAAACTGTTTTTT. It encodes CASSSSGTPSRNEKLFF.

The V call is TRBV2, the J call TRBJ1-3; D uncertain. Germline assignment: CDR1 SNHLY and CDR2 FYNNEI. The CDR3 totals 15 residues. V was cut by 6 bases and J by 1 base, with 13 bases left in between. The CDR3 sequence: CASSSAWVSGNTIYF. The CDR3 DNA is TGTGCCAGCAGCTCAGCCTGGGTATCTGGAAACACCATATATTTT.

V is TRBV19 and J is TRBJ1-5, with 8 bases fitting TRBD1. V dropped 8 bases and J dropped 7; count of bases not matched to a gene: 13. The CDR3 sequence is 15 residues long. Germline V gene data show CDR1 as LNHDA and CDR2 as SQIVND (reference sequence). CDR3 loop: CASYPRGQGGQPQHF. The CDR3 nucleotides read TGTGCCAGTTACCCCAGAGGACAGGGAGGGCAGCCCCAGCATTTT. Full variable domain (rest looked up from reference TRBV19 and TRBJ1-5): DGGITQSPKYLFRKEGQNVTLSCEQNLNHDAMYWYRQDPGQGLRLIYYSQIVNDFQKGDIAEGYSVSREKKESFPLTVTSAQKNPTAFYLCASYPRGQGGQPQHFGDGTRLSIL.

This clone was observed a single time. The chain carries TRBV12-3 or TRBV12-4 and TRBJ1-2; D is uncertain. The CDR3 covers 12 residues. V lost 0 bases and J lost 8, with 7 bases in between. In DNA, the CDR3 is TGTGCCAGCAGTTTAGCGGTCGCAGGCTACACCTTC. Translating it yields CASSLAVAGYTF.

The CDR3 is CAWHPGQGGVGYTF. As DNA, the CDR3 is TGTGCCTGGCATCCGGGACAGGGAGGAGTTGGCTACACCTTC. This chain uses TRBV30 with TRBJ1-2; 9 bases agree with TRBD1. After removal of 5 bases from V and 7 bases from J, the junction contained 11 bases not matched to a gene. The CDR3 loop spans 14 amino acids. Per germline, CDR1 GTSNPN and CDR2 SVGIG (reference sequence).

The chain carries TRBV4-3 and TRBJ2-3; 13 bases match TRBD2. Germline CDR1 reads LGHNA; CDR2 reads YSLEER. The CDR3 is 17 amino acids. J was trimmed by 2 bases and V by 4 bases; bases with no gene match: 6. The CDR3 region is CASSLRTSGGNTDTQYF. CDR3 DNA: TGCGCCAGCAGCCTAAGGACTAGCGGGGGAAACACAGATACGCAGTATTTT.

This clone has just a few counts. V and J are TRBV9 and TRBJ2-3; a possible D gene is TRBD2 (7 bases). The germline gives CDR1 SGDLS, CDR2 YYNGEE. The CDR3 sequence is 14 residues long. V shed 0 bases and J shed 5 bases, with 10 bases lying between them. CDR3 nucleotide sequence: TGTGCCAGCAGCGTAGCGGGGGGCAGAGATACGCAGTATTTT. Its translation is CASSVAGGRDTQYF.

The rearrangement links TRBV4-2 to TRBJ1-5; no definite D call. CDR3 size: 17 residues. Trimming took 1 base from V and 7 from J, leaving 20 bases between them. From germline, CDR1 is LGHNA and CDR2 YNFKEQ. CDR3: CASSQVGDEGIGQPQHF. CDR3 bases: TGTGCCAGCAGCCAAGTGGGCGACGAGGGAATTGGCCAGCCCCAGCATTTT.

The chain has TRBV30 and TRBJ1-3, with 11 positions matching TRBD1. Germline CDR1 is GTSNPN and CDR2 is SVGIG (reference sequence). Trimming at V came to 1 base and at J to 2 bases, leaving 1 base not matched to a gene. The length of the CDR3 is 15 residues. The CDR3 protein is CAWSGDRGTGNTIYF. As DNA, the CDR3 is TGTGCCTGGAGTGGGGACAGGGGGACTGGAAACACCATATATTTT.

This rearrangement joins TRBV14 to TRBJ2-3; perhaps TRBD2 as D (6 bases). V was cut by 4 bases and J by 3 bases, with 11 bases left in between. The CDR3 is 14 amino acids. CDR1 is SGHDN, CDR2 FVKESK, per germline. The CDR3 DNA is TGTGCCAGCAGCCTGAGACTAGTGACAGATACGCAGTATTTT. As protein: CASSLRLVTDTQYF.